The 17 T cell receptor beta chains below all came from one sample that was sequenced in a study of blood T cell repertoires in COVID-19. This table comes from immunoSEQ multiplex PCR, and its TCRdb copy is limited to in-frame clones, with some not included. This sample has over 200,000 clones; over 75% occur once, and the top ten carry roughly 4.9%. Sequencing input: peripheral blood. These TCRs come from a human donor in a cohort sampled during active COVID-19.

This rearrangement joins TRBV5-4 to TRBJ1-2, with TRBD1 matching 7 bases. CDR1 is SGHNT, CDR2 YYREEE, per germline (reference sequence). V trimming: 3 bases; J trimming: 1 base; junction bases outside the gene matches: 9. The CDR3 sequence is 16 residues long. CDR3 coding DNA: TGTGCCAGCAGCTCCGGGACAGTTAGTTTTAACTATGGCTACACCTTC. Translated, it gives CASSSGTVSFNYGYTF.

In this sample, this clone turned up a few times. This chain uses TRBV7-9 with TRBJ1-2, with 7 bases fitting TRBD1. The CDR3 consists of 14 residues. J was trimmed by 2 bases and V by 7 bases; bases with no gene match: 7. The germline gives CDR1 SEHNR, CDR2 FQNEAQ (reference sequence). The CDR3 coding sequence is TGTGCCAGCAAGGGACAGACTGTAAACTATGGCTACACCTTC. Translation gives CASKGQTVNYGYTF.

The CDR3 protein is CASSSGQGIDEQYF. CDR3 coding DNA: TGTGCCAGCAGTTCGGGACAGGGTATTGACGAGCAGTACTTC. V is TRBV6-2 or TRBV6-3 and J is TRBJ2-7; 9 positions match TRBD1. There are 14 residues in the CDR3. The J segment lost 5 bases and the V segment lost 4 bases, leaving 6 bases of the junction unmatched. Germline-derived CDR1 and CDR2 are MNHEY and SVGEGT.

The chain is built from TRBV6-2 or TRBV6-3 and TRBJ2-7; a weak D match, TRBD1 (6 bases). Trimming shortened V by 1 base and J by 7 bases, and 14 bases separated the two germline ends. The germline V gene has CDR1 MNHEY and CDR2 SVGEGT. This CDR3 is 14 amino acids long. The CDR3 sequence is CASSYWDISGEQYF. For the CDR3, the DNA is TGTGCCAGCAGTTACTGGGACATTTCAGGAGAGCAGTACTTC.

This clone was detected a few times. Different DNA sequences within this sample yield the same CDR3. The V and J genes are TRBV18 and TRBJ2-7, with a weak D call TRBD1 (7 bases). The germline CDR1 and CDR2 sequences are KGHSH and LQKENI. This CDR3 spans 13 amino acids. Between the trimmed V and J ends, which lost 3 bases and 4 bases, there was a span of 10 bases. The CDR3 bases are TGTGCCAGCTCACCGCGGGACAGTTACGAGCAGTACTTC. Residues: CASSPRDSYEQYF.

This chain joins TRBV7-9 and TRBJ2-7; TRBD1 might be the D (6 bases). V was shortened by 1 base and J by 0 bases, with 13 bases between the two germline ends. CDR1 SEHNR and CDR2 FQNEAQ come from the germline V gene (reference sequence). The CDR3 runs 16 residues. Here the CDR3 reads CASSLESRQASYEQYF. The CDR3, as DNA: TGTGCCAGCAGCTTAGAATCCCGACAGGCCTCCTACGAGCAGTACTTC.

This rearrangement joins TRBV19 to TRBJ2-1; the match to TRBD2 covers 7 bases. The CDR3 spans 15 residues. With 7 bases clipped from V and 5 bases from J, the junction kept 11 bases outside the gene matches. Germline CDR1 LNHDA, CDR2 SQIVND (reference sequence). In nucleotides, the CDR3 is TGTGCCAGTAAGACTGGGGGGAGGGCCGACAATGAGCAGTTCTTC. Protein: CASKTGGRADNEQFF.

This clone was seen a handful of times. The rearrangement joins TRBV7-9 to TRBJ2-3; the match to TRBD1 covers 8 bases. CDR3 length: 15 residues. Germline V lookup: CDR1 SEHNR, CDR2 FQNEAQ (reference sequence). Unmatched junction bases numbered 9, after V lost 5 bases and J lost 5 bases. The CDR3 bases are TGTGCCAGCAGCGAAAGGACAGGGTTGAAAGATACGCAGTATTTT. Encoded protein: CASSERTGLKDTQYF. Using reference TRBV7-9 and TRBJ2-3 for the parts outside the CDR3, the full variable domain is DTGVSQNPRHKITKRGQNVTFRCDPISEHNRLYWYRQTLGQGPEFLTYFQNEAQLEKSRLLSDRFSAERPKGSFSTLEIQRTEQGDSAMYLCASSERTGLKDTQYFGPGTRLTVL.

V gene TRBV6-5 combines with J gene TRBJ2-5, with 13 bases identical to TRBD2. The V and J ends lost 3 bases and 5 bases, in that order; junction bases with no gene match: 6. This CDR3 has 16 amino acids. The germline CDR1 and CDR2 sequences are MNHEY and SVGAGI. The CDR3 region is CASSYSGLAGVETQYF. In DNA, the CDR3 is TGTGCCAGCAGTTATTCCGGACTAGCGGGAGTGGAGACCCAGTACTTC.

The chain joins TRBV18 to TRBJ2-3; possibly TRBD2 for D (7 bases). The CDR3 runs 15 residues. CDR1 KGHSH and CDR2 LQKENI come from the germline V gene. With 2 bases removed from V and 4 bases from J, the gap between germline ends came to 13 bases. The CDR3, as DNA: TGTGCCAGCTCACCAGGGGGGGGGCGGCCAGATACGCAGTATTTT. As protein: CASSPGGGRPDTQYF.

The V call is TRBV28, the J call TRBJ1-3; TRBD1 might be the D (5 bases). There are 13 residues in the CDR3. The V gene's germline CDR1 is MDHEN and CDR2 SYDVKM. V was shortened by 6 bases and J by 8 bases, with 14 bases between the two germline ends. The CDR3 is CASRLGGVHTIYF. The CDR3 DNA reads TGTGCCAGCAGACTGGGGGGGGTTCACACCATATATTTT.

This clone appeared a few times. The gene calls are TRBV5-4 and TRBJ2-3; 9 bases fit TRBD2. V trimming: 4 bases; J trimming: 3 bases; junction bases outside the gene matches: 6. In germline, CDR1 is SGHNT, CDR2 YYREEE (reference sequence). This CDR3 has 15 residues. The CDR3 bases are TGTGCCAGCAGCGGTAGCGGGAGTAGAACAGATACGCAGTATTTT. Translation gives CASSGSGSRTDTQYF. The full variable domain, in which reference TRBV5-4 and TRBJ2-3 provide the parts outside the CDR3, is ETGVTQSPTHLIKTRGQQVTLRCSSQSGHNTVSWYQQALGQGPQFIFQYYREEENGRGNFPPRFSGLQFPNYSSELNVNALELDDSALYLCASSGSGSRTDTQYFGPGTRLTVL.

This chain joins TRBV9 and TRBJ2-5, with D perhaps matching TRBD2 (5 bases). From germline, CDR1 is SGDLS and CDR2 YYNGEE. The V and J ends lost 3 bases and 7 bases respectively, with 19 bases between them. The CDR3 runs to 15 residues. CDR3 DNA sequence: TGTGCCAGCAGCGCAGGTGTAGCCGGGGAAGGGACCCAGTACTTC. Its translation is CASSAGVAGEGTQYF.

The chain carries TRBV10-3 and TRBJ2-3; 12 bases agree with TRBD1. The CDR3 extends over 15 amino acids. After removal of 4 bases from V and 5 bases from J, the junction contained 4 bases not matched to a gene. Germline loops: CDR1 ENHRY, CDR2 SYGVKD. This CDR3 is CAISVGQGARDTQYF. The DNA of the CDR3 is TGTGCCATCAGTGTGGGACAGGGGGCGAGAGATACGCAGTATTTT.

The chain joins TRBV18 to TRBJ1-1, with 8 bases that match TRBD1. Looked up from germline, CDR1 is KGHSH and CDR2 is LQKENI. V lost 0 bases, J lost 0 bases, and 3 bases stayed unmatched. The CDR3 is made up of 16 amino acids. CDR3 in DNA: TGTGCCAGCTCACCACCCGGGACAGGCCTGAACACTGAAGCTTTCTTT. Translating it yields CASSPPGTGLNTEAFF. The whole variable domain, filled in from reference TRBV18 and TRBJ1-1, reads NAGVMQNPRHLVRRRGQEARLRCSPMKGHSHVYWYRQLPEEGLKFMVYLQKENIIDESGMPKERFSAEFPKEGPSILRIQQVVRGDSAAYFCASSPPGTGLNTEAFFGQGTRLTVV.

The chain uses TRBV29-1 and TRBJ2-7, with 7 bases that match TRBD1. The germline gives CDR1 SQVTM, CDR2 ANQGSEA. Trimming removed 5 bases from V and 3 bases from J; junction bases left unmatched: 10. There are 14 residues in the CDR3. The CDR3 DNA reads as TGCAGCGTTAGTACTCGACAGGGCCTCTACGAGCAGTACTTC. As protein: CSVSTRQGLYEQYF.

The DNA for the CDR3 is TGCGCCAGCCGCCCCGAACGGTCCTACGAGCAGTACTTC. This gives the protein CASRPERSYEQYF. The chain couples TRBV10-1 to TRBJ2-7; D remains unclear. V lost 8 bases and J lost 1, with 12 bases in between. Germline V gives CDR1 WNHNN, CDR2 SYGVQD (reference sequence). The CDR3 runs to 13 residues.